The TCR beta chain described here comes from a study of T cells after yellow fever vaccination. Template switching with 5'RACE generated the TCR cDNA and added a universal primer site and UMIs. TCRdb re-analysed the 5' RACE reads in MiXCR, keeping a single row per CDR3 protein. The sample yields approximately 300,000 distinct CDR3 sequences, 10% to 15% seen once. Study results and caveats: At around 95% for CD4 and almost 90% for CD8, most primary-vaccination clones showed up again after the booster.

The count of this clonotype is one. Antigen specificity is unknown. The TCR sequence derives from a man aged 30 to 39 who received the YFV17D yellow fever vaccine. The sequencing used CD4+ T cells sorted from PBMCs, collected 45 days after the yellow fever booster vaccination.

CDR3 sequence (DNA): TGCGCCAGCAGCTTGAGTTTAGACACCTACGAGCAGTACTTC. Residues: CASSLSLDTYEQYF. The chain has TRBV5-1 and TRBJ2-7; no definite D call. Germline CDR1 is SGHRS and CDR2 is YFSETQ. CDR3 length: 14 amino acids. V was pared by 1 base and J by 2 bases, with 10 bases between.